The TCR beta chain described here comes from a study of blood T cell repertoires in COVID-19. About the research overall: COVID-19 samples from acute and convalescent phases originated in the United States, Italy and Spain. Sources were T cells, B-cell-depleted T cells, or PBMCs; the material itself was cDNA or gDNA.

Authors' methods: Amplification with reference gene primers provided the estimates of nucleated cell counts. TCRdb keeps only in-frame clones here, not all; method: immunoSEQ multiplex PCR. V, J and clone size were drawn from that table, and D and trimming were deduced from the DNA. The sample lists 94,000 or so clones; around nine tenths were seen once. The sample holds one count of this clone. Material: peripheral blood. This TCR was recovered from a woman in her 70s with acute or convalescent COVID-19.

The CDR3 reads CASRRSGTAWSTF. The CDR3 nucleotides read TGTGCCAGCAGAAGATCCGGGACAGCCTGGTCCACCTTC. The chain is built from TRBV27 and TRBJ1-2; 7 positions match TRBD1. Trimming took 6 bases from V and 13 from J; bases not matched to a gene: 14. CDR3 length equals 13 residues. CDR1 is MNHEY, CDR2 SMNVEV, per germline (reference sequence).